Below, 23 T cell receptor beta chains from the same sample are listed, as sequenced in a study of cytomegalovirus exposure and HLA in healthy donors (dated by TCRdb to about 2017). Library construction relied on the immunoSEQ multiplex PCR assay. A mixture of 60 forward primers for TCR Vbeta segments and 13 reverse primers for TCR Jbeta segments was used in the multiplex PCR. TCRdb retrieved this table from immuneACCESS and kept in-frame rearrangements only. Not all clones are present; in checked studies, unresolved V genes account for under half, and no reason is known for the remainder. Recorded for this sample are 200,000 to 250,000 clones; about 83% of them occurred a single time. The top ten clones comprise around 1.5% of the sample. The sequencing sample was made of PBMCs. All receptors come from a girl aged 5-17 years in good health and CMV-seronegative.

V is TRBV6-1 and J is TRBJ1-5, with unresolved D. V lost 5 bases and J 1 base, leaving 6 bases between the germline ends. In germline, CDR1 is MNHNS, CDR2 SASEGT. This CDR3 is 13 amino acids long. The chain's CDR3 is CASSTDSNQPQHF. In nucleotides, the CDR3 is TGTGCCAGCAGTACAGACAGCAATCAGCCCCAGCATTTT.

CDR3 nucleotide sequence: TGTGCCAGCAGCCCGACTAGCGGGGACTACAATGAGCAGTTCTTC. Protein product: CASSPTSGDYNEQFF. V usage is TRBV5-4 and J usage is TRBJ2-1; 11 nucleotides align to TRBD2. CDR3 length equals 15 residues. From germline, CDR1 is SGHNT and CDR2 YYREEE (reference sequence). V gave up 4 bases and J gave up 3 bases; unmatched junction bases: 3.

This rearrangement joins TRBV25-1 to TRBJ1-4; 8 positions agree with TRBD1. With 6 bases clipped from V and 10 bases from J, the junction kept 13 bases outside the gene matches. Germline CDR1 is MGHDK and CDR2 is SYGVNS. This CDR3 is built from 15 residues. The CDR3 DNA reads as TGTGCCAGCAGCGATTTCGACAGGGGACCTTCAAAACTGTTTTTT. It translates to CASSDFDRGPSKLFF.

This clone is a singleton in its sample. Other DNA variants within this sample encode the same CDR3. This chain joins TRBV14 and TRBJ2-7, with 7 bases identical to TRBD2. The V gene's germline CDR1 is SGHDN and CDR2 FVKESK. With 3 bases clipped from V and 7 bases from J, the junction kept 12 bases outside the gene matches. This CDR3 spans 15 amino acids. The CDR3 sequence is CASSQDLAGGGEQYF. The CDR3 coding sequence is TGTGCCAGCAGCCAGGATTTAGCGGGTGGTGGTGAGCAGTACTTC.

CDR3 region: CASSEGGGPSRGQFF. As DNA, the CDR3 is TGTGCCAGCAGTGAAGGCGGGGGCCCCTCCAGGGGGCAGTTCTTC. The V and J genes are TRBV6-4 and TRBJ2-1; tentatively, D is TRBD2 (7 bases). This CDR3 is built from 15 residues. CDR1 and CDR2 (germline): MRHNA, SNTAGT. V was trimmed by 3 bases and J by 12 bases, leaving 21 bases between them.

The CDR3 sequence is CASPEAQNYGYTF. The CDR3 region has the DNA TGTGCCAGCCCAGAGGCCCAGAACTATGGCTACACCTTC. The J gene is TRBJ1-2, the V gene TRBV2; no firm D call. The V end lost 8 bases, the J end lost 2 bases, and 12 bases lay between the germline ends. Per germline, CDR1 SNHLY and CDR2 FYNNEI. The CDR3 runs to 13 residues.

This chain uses TRBV28 with TRBJ1-4; 7 bases agree with TRBD1. CDR3 length equals 15 residues. V lost 5 bases to trimming and J lost 7 bases; unmatched junction nucleotides: 10. The germline V gene encodes CDR1 MDHEN and CDR2 SYDVKM. CDR3 protein: CASSAAGGNGEKLFF. The CDR3 DNA reads as TGTGCCAGCAGTGCTGCAGGGGGTAACGGTGAAAAACTGTTTTTT.

This clone was counted only a few times. The V gene is TRBV5-6, the J gene TRBJ2-5; 10 bases fit TRBD2. The junction had 15 bases not matched to a gene; V was cut back by 4 bases and J by 6 bases. This CDR3 spans 17 amino acids. Germline V gene data show CDR1 as SGHDT and CDR2 as YYEEEE. The CDR3 DNA sequence: TGTGCCAGCAGCCCCACTTTTGGTAGCGGGGGGCTGAAGACCCAGTACTTC. It specifies CASSPTFGSGGLKTQYF.

This chain connects TRBV9 to TRBJ2-4; 10 bases agree with TRBD1. The CDR3 loop spans 18 amino acids. CDR1 SGDLS and CDR2 YYNGEE come from the germline V gene. V shed 3 bases and J 0 bases; nucleotides not matched to a gene: 9. This chain's CDR3 is CASSEDPGQGSAKNIQYF. CDR3 sequence (DNA): TGTGCCAGCAGCGAGGATCCGGGACAGGGGTCAGCCAAAAACATTCAGTACTTC.

This chain connects TRBV19 to TRBJ2-7; D is unresolved. Trimming pared 10 bases from V and 6 bases from J, leaving 19 bases between. The CDR3 consists of 13 residues. Germline CDR1 is LNHDA and CDR2 is SQIVND (reference sequence). This CDR3 is CATARVGDSEQYF. The CDR3 DNA reads TGTGCCACCGCTAGAGTAGGAGATAGCGAGCAGTACTTC.

The rearrangement joins TRBV2 to TRBJ2-3; possible D gene TRBD1, 6 bases. The CDR3 extends over 15 amino acids. Germline values: CDR1 SNHLY, CDR2 FYNNEI. Trimming took 3 bases from V and 4 from J, leaving 14 bases between them. CDR3 in amino acids: CASSDGRGGSDTQYF. The DNA for the CDR3 is TGTGCCAGCAGTGATGGCAGGGGTGGATCAGATACGCAGTATTTT.

Written as DNA, the CDR3 is TGTGCCAGCAGCTTAGGTTTCGGGAAGGGCTTCTACGAGCAGTACTTC. The encoded protein is CASSLGFGKGFYEQYF. The genes are TRBV7-2 and TRBJ2-7; D is possibly TRBD2 (5 bases). The germline V gene has CDR1 SGHTA and CDR2 FQGNSA. Trimming removed 1 base at V and 3 bases at J, with 16 bases between. There are 16 residues in the CDR3.

The chain combines TRBV7-9 with TRBJ1-2, with D maybe TRBD1 (5 bases). Trimming removed 5 bases at V and 6 bases at J, with 28 bases between. The CDR3 has 18 residues. Germline CDR1 is SEHNR and CDR2 is FQNEAQ (reference sequence). The CDR3 DNA reads as TGTGCCAGCAGCCAAGGGTTAACTGGCGGGGCAGGTTCAAATGGCTACACCTTC. Protein product: CASSQGLTGGAGSNGYTF.

V gene TRBV28 combines with J gene TRBJ1-2; TRBD1 aligns across 7 bases. The CDR3 runs to 15 residues. Unmatched junction bases numbered 9, after V lost 6 bases and J lost 2 bases. The germline CDR1 and CDR2 sequences are MDHEN and SYDVKM. CDR3 nucleotides: TGTGCCAGCAGACTCCCCCTGGGACAGAACTATGGCTACACCTTC. This sequence encodes CASRLPLGQNYGYTF.

This rearrangement joins TRBV9 to TRBJ2-7, with TRBD2 matching 7 bases. The germline CDR1 and CDR2 sequences are SGDLS and YYNGEE. The V segment lost 4 bases and the J segment 4 bases; nucleotides outside the gene matches: 20. The CDR3 is 18 amino acids. CDR3 DNA: TGTGCCAGCAGCCCGAACTATCAAACGGCGGGAGTCGGGTACGAGCAGTACTTC. Its protein product is CASSPNYQTAGVGYEQYF.

The CDR3 sequence is CASSLARQGQAFF. The CDR3 DNA is TGTGCCAGCAGTCTAGCCCGACAGGGACAAGCTTTCTTT. J is TRBJ1-1 and V is TRBV2; TRBD1 agrees at 7 bases. The CDR3 contains 13 residues. Germline V gives CDR1 SNHLY, CDR2 FYNNEI. V shed 5 bases and J 9 bases; nucleotides not matched to a gene: 9.

The chain joins TRBV4-3 to TRBJ1-5; D not resolved. The CDR3 consists of 13 residues. V shed 4 bases and J shed 3 bases, with 7 bases lying between them. CDR1 LGHNA and CDR2 YSLEER come from the germline V gene. CDR3 amino acids: CASSPGFNQPQHF. In DNA, the CDR3 is TGCGCCAGCAGCCCAGGATTCAATCAGCCCCAGCATTTT.

The genes are TRBV7-9 and TRBJ2-4, with D perhaps TRBD1 (6 bases). V was cut by 5 bases and J by 4 bases, with 9 bases left in between. The CDR3 is made up of 13 amino acids. CDR1 and CDR2 from the germline V gene are SEHNR and FQNEAQ (reference sequence). The CDR3 bases are TGTGCCAGCAGCCCACAGGGAAAAAACATTCAGTACTTC. This encodes CASSPQGKNIQYF.

The V gene is TRBV7-8, the J gene TRBJ2-3, with D unclear. The CDR3 is 13 amino acids. Germline CDR1 is SGHVS and CDR2 is FQNEAQ. Trimming took off 4 bases at V and 9 bases at J, with 14 bases between the two ends. CDR3 coding DNA: TGTGCCAGCAGCTCAGTGGGCCAATGGACGCAGTATTTT. It encodes CASSSVGQWTQYF.

The chain carries TRBV7-9 and TRBJ2-2; 7 bases line up with TRBD2. In germline, CDR1 is SEHNR, CDR2 FQNEAQ (reference sequence). The CDR3 is made up of 16 amino acids. V shed 1 base, J shed 2 bases, and the junction held 4 bases outside the gene matches. CDR3 DNA sequence: TGTGCCAGCAGCTTAGGCCCTAGCGGAAACACCGGGGAGCTGTTTTTT. Amino acid sequence: CASSLGPSGNTGELFF.

This clone was counted a few times. This chain links TRBV19 with TRBJ1-4, with D tentatively TRBD1 (6 bases). Trimming removed 5 bases from V and 5 bases from J, with 12 bases in between. CDR1 is LNHDA and CDR2 is SQIVND in the germline V gene (reference sequence). The CDR3 contains 14 residues. The CDR3 DNA follows: TGTGCCAGTAGTGCGACAGGCTACAATGAAAAACTGTTTTTT. As protein: CASSATGYNEKLFF.

V and J are TRBV30 and TRBJ1-2; weak D call: TRBD1 (6 bases). The CDR3 totals 13 residues. The ends were cut back, 8 bases at V and 8 bases at J, with 21 bases in the middle. Germline assignment: CDR1 GTSNPN and CDR2 SVGIG (reference sequence). In nucleotides, the CDR3 is TGTGCCACCCTCCAAGGGGGAAGGTACGGCTACACCTTC. The encoded protein is CATLQGGRYGYTF.

The gene calls are TRBV2 and TRBJ2-1; 8 bases are shared with TRBD2. In germline, CDR1 is SNHLY, CDR2 FYNNEI. With V trimmed by 2 bases and J by 5 bases, 5 bases remained unmatched. This CDR3 is 15 amino acids long. In nucleotides, the CDR3 is TGTGCCAGCAGTGAAATTGGCGGGGGGAACAATGAGCAGTTCTTC. This sequence encodes CASSEIGGGNNEQFF. Filled out from reference TRBV2 and TRBJ2-1, the complete variable domain reads EPEVTQTPSHQVTQMGQEVILRCVPISNHLYFYWYRQILGQKVEFLVSFYNNEISEKSEIFDDQFSVERPDGSNFTLKIRSTKLEDSAMYFCASSEIGGGNNEQFFGPGTRLTVL.